These 29 T cell receptor beta chains were sequenced from one sample in a study of OX40 agonist ivuxolimab in advanced cancers. Sequenced by immunoSEQ multiplex PCR; TCRdb stores in-frame clones only, minus some. Among about 78,000 clones listed, less than 85% were seen once. The starting material was CD4+ or CD8+ T cells sorted from blood, obtained in a trial of the OX40 agonist ivuxolimab. The receptor source for this set is an adult with an advanced solid tumor such as melanoma, head and neck, liver or kidney cancer.

The chain carries TRBV7-6 and TRBJ2-5; tentative D call: TRBD1 (5 bases). Germline CDR1 SGHVS, CDR2 FNYEAQ. V lost 11 bases and J lost 4, with 20 bases in between. The CDR3 has 14 amino acids. The CDR3 loop is CAVGRQGLRETQYF. CDR3 DNA sequence: TGTGCCGTAGGACGGCAGGGCCTTCGAGAGACCCAGTACTTC.

The chain links TRBV6-4 to TRBJ2-7; 10 nucleotides align to TRBD1. This CDR3 has 14 amino acids. The V and J ends lost 9 bases and 7 bases, in that order; junction bases with no gene match: 12. Germline values: CDR1 MRHNA, CDR2 SNTAGT. CDR3 in DNA: TGTGCCAGACCATACAGACAGGGGGCTAAGGAGCAGTACGTC. Translation: CARPYRQGAKEQYV.

The chain combines TRBV6-5 with TRBJ1-3, with D perhaps matching TRBD1 (6 bases). CDR3 length equals 16 residues. Per the germline V gene, CDR1 is MNHEY and CDR2 is SVGAGI. V was clipped by 4 bases and J by 3 bases, with 16 bases between them. CDR3 residues: CASSFNRRGIGNTIYF. CDR3 DNA sequence: TGTGCCAGCAGTTTCAACAGAAGGGGGATTGGAAACACCATATATTTT.

The CDR3 loop reads CASRRGGLAGYEQYV. The CDR3 bases are TGTGCCAGCCGAAGAGGCGGACTAGCGGGGTACGAGCAGTACGTC. The genes are TRBV6-1 and TRBJ2-7; the match to TRBD2 covers 12 bases. V dropped 8 bases and J dropped 4; count of bases not matched to a gene: 9. Germline V gene lookup returns CDR1 MNHNS and CDR2 SASEGT. This CDR3 spans 15 amino acids.

This sequence joins TRBV2 and TRBJ2-7, with 11 bases that match TRBD2. The length of the CDR3 is 17 residues. CDR1 and CDR2 (germline): SNHLY, FYNNEI. V lost 4 bases to trimming and J lost 2 bases; unmatched junction nucleotides: 10. The CDR3 region has the DNA TGTGCCAGCAGTGTTGGCCTAGCGGGAGGACGTACCTACGAGCAGTACTTC. Its translation: CASSVGLAGGRTYEQYF. The full variable domain, its missing parts supplied by reference TRBV2 and TRBJ2-7, is EPEVTQTPSHQVTQMGQEVILRCVPISNHLYFYWYRQILGQKVEFLVSFYNNEISEKSEIFDDQFSVERPDGSNFTLKIRSTKLEDSAMYFCASSVGLAGGRTYEQYFGPGTRLTVT.

The gene calls are TRBV11-2 and TRBJ1-2, with D possibly matching TRBD1 (6 bases). The CDR3 has 16 amino acids. CDR1 is SGHAT, CDR2 FQNNGV, per germline. V lost 4 bases, J lost 4 bases, and 19 bases lay in between. DNA of the CDR3: TGTGCCAGCAGCTCCAGAAAAAGACAGGCCGCCTATGGCTACACCTTC. This encodes CASSSRKRQAAYGYTF.

This sequence joins TRBV7-8 and TRBJ2-5; tentative D call: TRBD2 (5 bases). The CDR3 extends over 16 amino acids. Germline V CDR1 and CDR2: SGHVS, FQNEAQ. V was cut by 0 bases and J by 2 bases, with 13 bases left in between. CDR3 coding DNA: TGTGCCAGCAGCTTAGCCGTGGGCTGGAGGCAAGAGACCCAGTACTTC. Protein product: CASSLAVGWRQETQYF. The variable domain in full, with the rest retrieved from reference TRBV7-8 and TRBJ2-5, is GAGVSQSPRYKVAKRGQDVALRCDPISGHVSLFWYQQALGQGPEFLTYFQNEAQLDKSGLPSDRFFAERPEGSVSTLKIQRTQQEDSAVYLCASSLAVGWRQETQYFGPGTRLLVL.

This CDR3 is CASSRGNPRDEQFF. In nucleotides, the CDR3 is TGTGCCAGCAGCCGCGGGAATCCGCGCGATGAGCAGTTCTTC. The chain combines TRBV7-2 with TRBJ2-1; D may be TRBD2 (6 bases). The germline V gene encodes CDR1 SGHTA and CDR2 FQGNSA. V lost 5 bases and J lost 8, with 16 bases in between. The CDR3 has 14 residues.

The genes are TRBV7-7 and TRBJ2-5, with D perhaps matching TRBD2 (8 bases). Germline CDR1 is SSHAT and CDR2 is FNYEAQ (reference sequence). Trimming stripped 5 bases from V and 2 bases from J, with 15 bases between. This CDR3 has 15 residues. The chain's CDR3 is CASSASGGQQETQYF. DNA for the CDR3: TGTGCCAGCAGCGCGAGCGGGGGACAGCAAGAGACCCAGTACTTC.

J is TRBJ2-5 and V is TRBV7-9; 9 positions match TRBD1. V lost 4 bases and J lost 5; bases outside the gene matches: 5. This CDR3 is 14 amino acids long. The germline CDR1 and CDR2 sequences are SEHNR and FQNEAQ (reference sequence). The CDR3 region has the DNA TGTGCCAGCAGCTCAGGGACAGGGAGTGAGACCCAGTACTTC. Translation gives CASSSGTGSETQYF.

The chain couples TRBV18 to TRBJ1-4; maybe TRBD1 (6 bases). Trimming shortened V by 2 bases and J by 5 bases, and 12 bases separated the two germline ends. The CDR3 extends over 15 amino acids. CDR1 and CDR2 (germline): KGHSH, LQKENI. The CDR3 region is CASSPLAGANEKLFF. The CDR3 coding sequence is TGTGCCAGCTCACCATTAGCGGGGGCGAATGAAAAACTGTTTTTT. The full variable domain, with the rest looked up from reference TRBV18 and TRBJ1-4, is NAGVMQNPRHLVRRRGQEARLRCSPMKGHSHVYWYRQLPEEGLKFMVYLQKENIIDESGMPKERFSAEFPKEGPSILRIQQVVRGDSAAYFCASSPLAGANEKLFFGSGTQLSVL.

The chain couples TRBV28 to TRBJ2-7, with 7 nucleotides matching TRBD1. The trim removed 6 bases at V and 4 bases at J, leaving 9 bases unmatched. The CDR3 extends over 14 amino acids. Per the germline V gene, CDR1 is MDHEN and CDR2 is SYDVKM. The CDR3: CASSKGTEIYEQYF. CDR3 DNA: TGTGCCAGCAGCAAAGGGACAGAAATTTACGAGCAGTACTTC.

The gene calls are TRBV5-1 and TRBJ1-5; the D gene is possibly TRBD1 (5 bases). V dropped 0 bases and J dropped 7 bases, with 14 bases sitting between them. The germline CDR1 and CDR2 sequences are SGHRS and YFSETQ. The CDR3 extends over 15 amino acids. The CDR3, as DNA: TGCGCCAGCAGCTTGGGTGAGGGGTTAGAGCAGCCCCAGCATTTT. Protein sequence: CASSLGEGLEQPQHF.

This chain connects TRBV28 to TRBJ1-6; D is undetermined. V lost 2 bases and J lost 5, with 7 bases in between. Germline CDR1 and CDR2: MDHEN and SYDVKM. The CDR3 extends over 14 amino acids. The CDR3 region is CASSLGRNNSPLHF. CDR3 in DNA: TGTGCCAGCAGTTTAGGCAGAAATAATTCACCCCTCCACTTT.

The chain links TRBV5-1 to TRBJ2-7; a possible D gene is TRBD2 (5 bases). Germline CDR1 SGHRS, CDR2 YFSETQ. This CDR3 contains 14 residues. Deletions cut 3 bases from V and 0 bases from J, with 10 bases between. CDR3 sequence (DNA): TGCGCCAGCAGCTCGACGGGGTCCTCCTACGAGCAGTACTTC. Translating gives CASSSTGSSYEQYF.

The chain uses TRBV19 and TRBJ1-5, with D possibly TRBD1 on 5 matching bases. CDR3 length: 16 residues. V dropped 5 bases and J dropped 1 base, with 15 bases sitting between them. Germline CDR1 reads LNHDA; CDR2 reads SQIVND (reference sequence). For the CDR3, the DNA is TGTGCCAGTAGTTCTCAGGGCCAGGGAAGCAATCAGCCCCAGCATTTT. It codes for CASSSQGQGSNQPQHF.

This rearrangement joins TRBV11-2 to TRBJ1-1, with no clear D. The CDR3 covers 13 residues. Germline V gene data show CDR1 as SGHAT and CDR2 as FQNNGV. With 5 bases removed from V and 5 bases from J, the gap between germline ends came to 12 bases. The CDR3, as DNA: TGTGCCAGCAGCCCCTCACTAGGGACTGAAGCTTTCTTT. This codes for CASSPSLGTEAFF.

The chain carries TRBV30 and TRBJ1-6; no definite D call. Germline V gene lookup returns CDR1 GTSNPN and CDR2 SVGIG (reference sequence). V lost 3 bases and J 10 bases, leaving 13 bases between the germline ends. The CDR3 consists of 13 residues. The CDR3 loop is CAWRPRRNSPLHF. CDR3 bases: TGTGCCTGGAGGCCTCGGAGGAACTCACCCCTCCACTTT.

Remarks on this clone: Other DNA sequences in the sample encode the same CDR3. CDR3 sequence (DNA): TGTGCCAGCTCACCAGGAGAGACCCAGTACTTC. This translates into CASSPGETQYF. The rearrangement uses TRBV18 and TRBJ2-5; the D is unclear. The germline V gene encodes CDR1 KGHSH and CDR2 LQKENI. CDR3 length equals 11 residues. V was pared by 2 bases and J by 4 bases, with 2 bases between.

This sequence joins TRBV28 and TRBJ1-2; the D is unclear. The CDR3 covers 12 residues. Trimming cost V 6 bases and J 7 bases, with 12 bases left between them. The germline V gene has CDR1 MDHEN and CDR2 SYDVKM. The CDR3 region is CASRGRVGGYTF. DNA for the CDR3: TGTGCCAGCAGGGGCAGAGTAGGTGGCTACACCTTC.

V and J are TRBV5-6 and TRBJ2-6; either TRBD1 or TRBD2 may supply D (6 bases each). CDR3 size: 17 residues. The ends were cut back, 2 bases at V and 0 bases at J, with 12 bases in the middle. Per germline, CDR1 SGHDT and CDR2 YYEEEE. The CDR3 DNA sequence: TGTGCCAGCAGCTTTCGGGGGCTCAGCTCTGGGGCCAACGTCCTGACTTTC. Encoded protein: CASSFRGLSSGANVLTF.

The V gene is TRBV30, the J gene TRBJ1-1; maybe TRBD1 (5 bases). The CDR3 sequence is 13 residues long. Germline V gene data show CDR1 as GTSNPN and CDR2 as SVGIG (reference sequence). V gave up 3 bases and J gave up 1 base, with 9 bases separating them. The CDR3 spells CAWSVGQNTEAFF. As DNA, the CDR3 is TGTGCCTGGAGCGTCGGACAGAACACTGAAGCTTTCTTT.

The J gene is TRBJ1-1, the V gene TRBV2; D not resolved. In germline, CDR1 is SNHLY, CDR2 FYNNEI. The ends were cut back, 5 bases at V and 1 base at J, with 11 bases in the middle. This CDR3 spans 14 amino acids. In DNA form, the CDR3 reads TGTGCCAGCAGTAGTAGACCTGGGAACACTGAAGCTTTCTTT. Protein sequence: CASSSRPGNTEAFF.

A few counts support this clone. V is TRBV6-5 and J is TRBJ2-2, with D possibly matching TRBD2 (6 bases). The length of the CDR3 is 14 residues. The germline CDR1 and CDR2 sequences are MNHEY and SVGAGI. The V end was cut by 9 bases, the J end by 8 bases, with 19 bases between. The CDR3 loop is CASSVGGVRGELFF. For the CDR3, the DNA is TGTGCCAGTAGTGTGGGGGGAGTTCGGGGGGAGCTGTTTTTT.

This clone was observed once. The chain has TRBV28 and TRBJ1-2; the match to TRBD1 covers 7 bases. With V trimmed by 9 bases and J by 2 bases, 12 bases remained unmatched. There are 15 residues in the CDR3. Germline V gives CDR1 MDHEN, CDR2 SYDVKM. CDR3 bases: TGTGCCAGTACCTCCACGGGGACAGCGAACTATGGCTACACCTTC. It specifies CASTSTGTANYGYTF.

The chain combines TRBV6-1 with TRBJ1-2; no definite D call. The V end lost 6 bases, the J end lost 0 bases, and 11 bases lay between the germline ends. The CDR3 runs to 14 residues. In germline, CDR1 is MNHNS, CDR2 SASEGT. The CDR3 sequence: CASRPGPANYGYTF. The CDR3, as DNA: TGTGCCAGCAGGCCAGGACCTGCTAACTATGGCTACACCTTC.

In DNA form, the CDR3 reads TGTGCCAGCAGCCCCAGCGGGTTTAATGAAAAACTGTTTTTT. Encoded protein: CASSPSGFNEKLFF. The chain is built from TRBV25-1 and TRBJ1-4, with D hard to call. In germline, CDR1 is MGHDK, CDR2 SYGVNS. Trimming shortened V by 6 bases and J by 4 bases, and 12 bases separated the two germline ends. This CDR3 comprises 14 residues. The full variable domain, completed using reference TRBV25-1 and TRBJ1-4, is EADIYQTPRYLVIGTGKKITLECSQTMGHDKMYWYQQDPGMELHLIHYSYGVNSTEKGDLSSESTVSRIRTEHFPLTLESARPSHTSQYLCASSPSGFNEKLFFGSGTQLSVL.

This clone was recorded once. V and J are TRBV19 and TRBJ1-5, with 11 positions matching TRBD1. The junction had 2 bases not matched to a gene; V was cut back by 2 bases and J by 5 bases. CDR3 length equals 15 residues. Germline lookup yields CDR1 LNHDA and CDR2 SQIVND (reference sequence). Here the CDR3 reads CASSIWGQGDQPQHF. The DNA of the CDR3 is TGTGCCAGTAGTATATGGGGACAGGGGGATCAGCCCCAGCATTTT.

The CDR3 nucleotides are TGTGCCAGCAGTTCGGGACTAGCGGGAGTTGTCCAGTACTTC. Amino acids: CASSSGLAGVVQYF. The V call is TRBV28, the J call TRBJ2-5; TRBD2 matches at 14 bases. The germline CDR1 and CDR2 sequences are MDHEN and SYDVKM. The CDR3 is made up of 14 amino acids. V lost 4 bases to trimming and J lost 10 bases; unmatched junction nucleotides: 5.